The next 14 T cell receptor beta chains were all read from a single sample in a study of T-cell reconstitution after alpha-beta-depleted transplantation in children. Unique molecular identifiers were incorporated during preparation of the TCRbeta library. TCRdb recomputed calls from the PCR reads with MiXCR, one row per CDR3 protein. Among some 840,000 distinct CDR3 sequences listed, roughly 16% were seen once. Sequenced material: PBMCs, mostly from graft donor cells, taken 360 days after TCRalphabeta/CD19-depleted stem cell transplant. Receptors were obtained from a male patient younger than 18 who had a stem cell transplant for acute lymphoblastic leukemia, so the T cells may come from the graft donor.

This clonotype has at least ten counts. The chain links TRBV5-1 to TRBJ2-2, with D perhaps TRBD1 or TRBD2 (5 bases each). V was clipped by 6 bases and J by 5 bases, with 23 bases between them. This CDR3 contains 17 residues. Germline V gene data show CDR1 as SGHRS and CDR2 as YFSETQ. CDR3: CASTHPAGRKKTGELFF. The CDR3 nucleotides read TGCGCCAGCACGCACCCGGCAGGGAGAAAGAAGACCGGGGAGCTGTTTTTT.

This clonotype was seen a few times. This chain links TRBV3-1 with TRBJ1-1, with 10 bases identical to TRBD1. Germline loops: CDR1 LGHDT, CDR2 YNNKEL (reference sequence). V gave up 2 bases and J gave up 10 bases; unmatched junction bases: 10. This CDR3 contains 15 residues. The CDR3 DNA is TGTGCCAGCAGCCAACGGGACAGGGGCTATGTGGGAGCTTTCTTT. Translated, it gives CASSQRDRGYVGAFF.

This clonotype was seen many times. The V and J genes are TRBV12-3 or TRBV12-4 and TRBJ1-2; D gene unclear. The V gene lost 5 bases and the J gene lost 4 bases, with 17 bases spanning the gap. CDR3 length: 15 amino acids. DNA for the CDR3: TGTGCCAGCAGTATCGCTGGCCAGTCATTCTATGGCTACACCTTC. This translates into CASSIAGQSFYGYTF.

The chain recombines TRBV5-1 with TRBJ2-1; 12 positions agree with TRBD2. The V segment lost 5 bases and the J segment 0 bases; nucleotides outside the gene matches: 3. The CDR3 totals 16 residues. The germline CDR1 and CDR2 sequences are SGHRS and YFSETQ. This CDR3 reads CASRQTSGSSYNEQFF. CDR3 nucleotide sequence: TGCGCCAGCAGGCAGACTAGCGGGAGCTCCTACAATGAGCAGTTCTTC.

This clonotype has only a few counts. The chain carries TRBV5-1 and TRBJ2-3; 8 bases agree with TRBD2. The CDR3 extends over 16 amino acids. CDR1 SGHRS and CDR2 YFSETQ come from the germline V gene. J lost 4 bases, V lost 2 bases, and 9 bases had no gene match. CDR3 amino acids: CASSFRTSRGPDTQYF. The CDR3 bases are TGCGCCAGCAGCTTCAGGACTAGCCGAGGCCCAGATACGCAGTATTTT.

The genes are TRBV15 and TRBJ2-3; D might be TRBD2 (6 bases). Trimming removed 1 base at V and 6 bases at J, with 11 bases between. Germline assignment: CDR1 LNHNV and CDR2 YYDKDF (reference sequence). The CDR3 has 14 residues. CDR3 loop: CATSRVRGRDTQYF. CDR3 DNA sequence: TGTGCCACCAGCAGAGTCCGAGGGAGGGATACGCAGTATTTT.

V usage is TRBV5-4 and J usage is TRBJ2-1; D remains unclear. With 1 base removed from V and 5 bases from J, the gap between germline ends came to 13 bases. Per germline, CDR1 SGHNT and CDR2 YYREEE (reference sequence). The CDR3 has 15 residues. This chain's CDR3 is CASSLIGDRDNEQFF. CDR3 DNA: TGTGCCAGCAGCTTGATTGGGGATCGGGACAATGAGCAGTTCTTC. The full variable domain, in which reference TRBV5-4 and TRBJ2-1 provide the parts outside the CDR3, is ETGVTQSPTHLIKTRGQQVTLRCSSQSGHNTVSWYQQALGQGPQFIFQYYREEENGRGNFPPRFSGLQFPNYSSELNVNALELDDSALYLCASSLIGDRDNEQFFGPGTRLTVL.

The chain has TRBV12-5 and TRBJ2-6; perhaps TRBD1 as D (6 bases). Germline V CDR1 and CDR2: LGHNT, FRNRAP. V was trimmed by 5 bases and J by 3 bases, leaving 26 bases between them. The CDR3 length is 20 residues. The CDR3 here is CASGPFPMTGTTYGANVLTF. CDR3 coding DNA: TGTGCTAGTGGTCCTTTCCCTATGACAGGTACTACTTATGGGGCCAACGTCCTGACTTTC.

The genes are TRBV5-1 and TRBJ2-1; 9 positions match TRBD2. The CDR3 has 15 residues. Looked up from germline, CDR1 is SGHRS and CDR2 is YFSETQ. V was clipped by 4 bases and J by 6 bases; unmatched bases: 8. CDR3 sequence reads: CASSPGGGAVNEQFF. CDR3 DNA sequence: TGCGCCAGCAGCCCCGGCGGGGGGGCGGTCAATGAGCAGTTCTTC.

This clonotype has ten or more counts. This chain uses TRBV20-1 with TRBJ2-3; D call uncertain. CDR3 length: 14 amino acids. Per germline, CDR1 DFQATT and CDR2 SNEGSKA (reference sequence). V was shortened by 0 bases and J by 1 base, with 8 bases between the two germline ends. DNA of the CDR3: TGCAGTGCTAGAGATTCACTTCGCACAGATACGCAGTATTTT. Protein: CSARDSLRTDTQYF.

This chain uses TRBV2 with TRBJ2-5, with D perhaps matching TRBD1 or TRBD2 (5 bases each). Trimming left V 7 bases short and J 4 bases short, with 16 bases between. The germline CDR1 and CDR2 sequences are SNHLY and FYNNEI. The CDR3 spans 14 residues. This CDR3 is CASNPWGLGETQYF. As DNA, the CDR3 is TGTGCCAGCAACCCCTGGGGGTTGGGAGAGACCCAGTACTTC.

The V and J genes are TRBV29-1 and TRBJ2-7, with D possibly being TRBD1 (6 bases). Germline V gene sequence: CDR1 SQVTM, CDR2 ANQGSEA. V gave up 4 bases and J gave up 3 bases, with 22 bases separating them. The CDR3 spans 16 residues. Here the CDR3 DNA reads TGCAGCGTTGTGAGATTGGGGGCAGCCACCAACTACGAGCAGTACTTC. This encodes CSVVRLGAATNYEQYF.

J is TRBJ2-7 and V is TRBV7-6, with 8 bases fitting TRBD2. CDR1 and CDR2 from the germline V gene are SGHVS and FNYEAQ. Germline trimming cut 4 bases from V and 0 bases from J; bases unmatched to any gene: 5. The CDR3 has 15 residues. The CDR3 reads CASSSERETSYEQYF. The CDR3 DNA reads TGTGCCAGCAGCTCCGAGCGGGAGACCTCCTACGAGCAGTACTTC. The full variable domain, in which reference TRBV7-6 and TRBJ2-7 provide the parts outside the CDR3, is GAGVSQSPRYKVTKRGQDVALRCDPISGHVSLYWYRQALGQGPEFLTYFNYEAQQDKSGLPNDRFSAERPEGSISTLTIQRTEQRDSAMYRCASSSERETSYEQYFGPGTRLTVT.

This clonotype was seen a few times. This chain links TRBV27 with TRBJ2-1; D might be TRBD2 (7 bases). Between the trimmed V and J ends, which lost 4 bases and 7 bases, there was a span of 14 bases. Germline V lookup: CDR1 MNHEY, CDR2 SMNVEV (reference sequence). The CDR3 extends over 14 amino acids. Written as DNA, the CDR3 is TGTGCCAGCAGTTACCCCGGGGGGCTGAATGAGCAGTTCTTC. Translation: CASSYPGGLNEQFF.